This T cell receptor beta chain was identified during a study of CD8+CD57+ T cells in acquired aplastic anemia. Whole-study context: Sorting CD4+ and CD8+ cells gave DNA averaging approximately 3 ug.

The study profiled TCR beta VDJ and CDR3 using genomic DNA as template. A single record per CDR3 protein comes from TCRdb applying MiXCR to the reads. Found here are about 220,000 distinct CDR3 sequences, about a third of them singletons; the top ten hold roughly 1.1%. Whole-study findings and limits: Simpson's diversity of CD8+ cells was not significantly different in patients compared with controls. In common between the patients and the controls were some 29 CD8+ CDR3 sequences.

Many counts were recorded for this clonotype. As yet, its antigen is unknown. The CDR3 spans 13 residues. Germline CDR1 is DFQATT and CDR2 is SNEGSKA (reference sequence). Trimming shortened V by 1 base and J by 3 bases, and 9 bases separated the two germline ends. Sequencing was performed on sorted CD4+, CD8+, or CD8+CD57+ T cells (not recorded which) from PBMCs. The TCR originated in a human donor in good health, serving as a control. The chain uses TRBV20-1 and TRBJ1-1, with a tentative D call TRBD1 (6 bases). The CDR3: CSARGAGDTEAFF. CDR3 nucleotides: TGCAGTGCTAGAGGCGCAGGGGACACTGAAGCTTTCTTT.